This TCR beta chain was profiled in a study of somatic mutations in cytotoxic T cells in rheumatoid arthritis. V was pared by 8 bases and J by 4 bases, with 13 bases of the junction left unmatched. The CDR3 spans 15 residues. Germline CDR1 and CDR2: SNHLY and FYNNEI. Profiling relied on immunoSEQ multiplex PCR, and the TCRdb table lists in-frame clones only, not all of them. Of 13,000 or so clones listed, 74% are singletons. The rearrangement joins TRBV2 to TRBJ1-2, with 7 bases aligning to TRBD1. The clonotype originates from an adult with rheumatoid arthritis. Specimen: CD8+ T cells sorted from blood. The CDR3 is CASSVYEGTAYGYTF. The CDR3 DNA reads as TGTGCCAGCTCCGTATACGAAGGGACAGCCTATGGCTACACCTTC.